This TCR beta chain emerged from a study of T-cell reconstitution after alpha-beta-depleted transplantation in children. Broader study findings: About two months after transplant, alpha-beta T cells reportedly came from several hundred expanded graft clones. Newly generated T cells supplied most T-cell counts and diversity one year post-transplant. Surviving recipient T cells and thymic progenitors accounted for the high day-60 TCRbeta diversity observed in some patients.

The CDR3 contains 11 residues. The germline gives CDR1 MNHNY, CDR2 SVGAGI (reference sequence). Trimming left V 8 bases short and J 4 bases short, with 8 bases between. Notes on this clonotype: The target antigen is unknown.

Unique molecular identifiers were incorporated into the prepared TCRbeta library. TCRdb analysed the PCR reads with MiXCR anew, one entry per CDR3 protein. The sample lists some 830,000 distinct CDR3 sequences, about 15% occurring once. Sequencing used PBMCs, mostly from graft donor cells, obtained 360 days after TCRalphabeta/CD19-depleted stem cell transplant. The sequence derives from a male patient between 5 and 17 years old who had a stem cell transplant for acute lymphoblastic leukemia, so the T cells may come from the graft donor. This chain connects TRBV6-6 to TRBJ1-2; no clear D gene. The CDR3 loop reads CASVYTYGYTF. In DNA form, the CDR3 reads TGTGCCAGCGTCTACACCTATGGCTACACCTTC.